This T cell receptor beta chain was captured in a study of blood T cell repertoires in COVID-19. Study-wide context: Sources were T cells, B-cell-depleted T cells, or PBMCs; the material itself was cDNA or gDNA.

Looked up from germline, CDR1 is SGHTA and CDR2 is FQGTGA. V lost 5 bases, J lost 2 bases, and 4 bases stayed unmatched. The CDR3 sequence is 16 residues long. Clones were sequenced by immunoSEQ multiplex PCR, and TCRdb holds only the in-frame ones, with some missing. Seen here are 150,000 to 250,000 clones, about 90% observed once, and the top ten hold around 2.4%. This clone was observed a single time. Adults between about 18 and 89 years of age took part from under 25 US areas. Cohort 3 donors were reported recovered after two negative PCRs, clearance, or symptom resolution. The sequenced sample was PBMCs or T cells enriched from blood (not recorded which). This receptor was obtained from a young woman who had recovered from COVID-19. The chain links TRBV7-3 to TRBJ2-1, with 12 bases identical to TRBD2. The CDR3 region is CASSPTSGRAYNEQFF. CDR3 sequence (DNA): TGTGCCAGCAGCCCGACTAGCGGGAGAGCCTACAATGAGCAGTTCTTC.